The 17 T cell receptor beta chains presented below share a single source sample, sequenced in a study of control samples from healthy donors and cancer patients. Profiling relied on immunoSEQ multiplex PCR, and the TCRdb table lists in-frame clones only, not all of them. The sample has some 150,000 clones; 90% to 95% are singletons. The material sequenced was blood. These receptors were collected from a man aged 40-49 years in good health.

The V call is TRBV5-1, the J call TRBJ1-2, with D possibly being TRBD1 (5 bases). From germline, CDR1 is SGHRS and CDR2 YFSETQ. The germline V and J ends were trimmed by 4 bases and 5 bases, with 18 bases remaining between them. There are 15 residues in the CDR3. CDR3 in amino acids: CASSPDGGLSYGYTF. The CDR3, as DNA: TGCGCCAGCAGCCCGGATGGGGGACTCTCTTATGGCTACACCTTC.

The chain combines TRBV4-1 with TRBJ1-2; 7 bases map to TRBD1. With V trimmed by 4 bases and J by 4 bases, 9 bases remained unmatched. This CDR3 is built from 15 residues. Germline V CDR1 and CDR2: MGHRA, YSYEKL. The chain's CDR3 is CASSRRQGLGYGYTF. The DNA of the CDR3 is TGCGCCAGCAGCCGTAGACAGGGACTTGGCTATGGCTACACCTTC.

The CDR3 reads CASSRGLAGASYNEQFF. The CDR3, as DNA: TGTGCCAGCTCACGGGGACTAGCGGGGGCTTCCTACAATGAGCAGTTCTTC. The chain employs TRBV18 and TRBJ2-1; 14 nucleotides agree with TRBD2. V was clipped by 4 bases and J by 1 base; unmatched bases: 3. This CDR3 spans 17 amino acids. Germline CDR1 and CDR2: KGHSH and LQKENI.

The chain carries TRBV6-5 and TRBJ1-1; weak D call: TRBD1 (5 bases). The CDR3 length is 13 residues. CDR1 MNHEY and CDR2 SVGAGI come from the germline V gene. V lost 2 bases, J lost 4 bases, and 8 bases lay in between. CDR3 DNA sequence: TGTGCCAGCAGTTACAGGGGAAGCACTGAAGCTTTCTTT. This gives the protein CASSYRGSTEAFF.

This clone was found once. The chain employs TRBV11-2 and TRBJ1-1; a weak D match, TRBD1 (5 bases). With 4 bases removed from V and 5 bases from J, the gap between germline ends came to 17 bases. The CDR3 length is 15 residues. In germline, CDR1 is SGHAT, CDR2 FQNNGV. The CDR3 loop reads CASSYSPKGRTEAFF. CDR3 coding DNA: TGTGCCAGCAGCTACTCTCCAAAGGGACGGACTGAAGCTTTCTTT.

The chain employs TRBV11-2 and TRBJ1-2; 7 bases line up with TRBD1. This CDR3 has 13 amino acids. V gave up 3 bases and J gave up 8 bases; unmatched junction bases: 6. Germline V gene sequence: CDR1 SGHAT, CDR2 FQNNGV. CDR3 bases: TGTGCCAGCAGCTTTAACAGGGGCGGAGGCTACACCTTC. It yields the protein CASSFNRGGGYTF. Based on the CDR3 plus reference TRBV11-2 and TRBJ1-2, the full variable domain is EAGVAQSPRYKIIEKRQSVAFWCNPISGHATLYWYQQILGQGPKLLIQFQNNGVVDDSQLPKDRFSAERLKGVDSTLKIQPAKLEDSAVYLCASSFNRGGGYTFGSGTRLTVV.

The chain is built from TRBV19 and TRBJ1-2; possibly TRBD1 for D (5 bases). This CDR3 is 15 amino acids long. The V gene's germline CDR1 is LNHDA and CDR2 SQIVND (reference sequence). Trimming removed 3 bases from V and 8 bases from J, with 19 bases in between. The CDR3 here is CASSIPLTGTRGYTF. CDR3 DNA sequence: TGTGCCAGTAGTATCCCTCTGACGGGGACGAGGGGCTACACCTTC. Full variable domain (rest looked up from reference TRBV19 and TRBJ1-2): DGGITQSPKYLFRKEGQNVTLSCEQNLNHDAMYWYRQDPGQGLRLIYYSQIVNDFQKGDIAEGYSVSREKKESFPLTVTSAQKNPTAFYLCASSIPLTGTRGYTFGSGTRLTVV.

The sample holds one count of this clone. The CDR3 region has the DNA TGCGCCAGCAGCTCCTCGACAGGGGGCGCGGGTGAAAAACTGTTTTTT. Translated: CASSSSTGGAGEKLFF. The chain couples TRBV5-1 to TRBJ1-4; 10 nucleotides agree with TRBD1. The CDR3 is 16 amino acids. V lost 3 bases to trimming and J lost 7 bases; unmatched junction nucleotides: 9. Looked up from germline, CDR1 is SGHRS and CDR2 is YFSETQ.

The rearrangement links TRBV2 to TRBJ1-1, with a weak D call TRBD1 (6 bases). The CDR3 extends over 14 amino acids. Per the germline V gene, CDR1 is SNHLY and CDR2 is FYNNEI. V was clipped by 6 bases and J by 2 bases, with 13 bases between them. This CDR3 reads CASRNSGANTEAFF. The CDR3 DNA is TGTGCCAGCAGAAATTCAGGGGCTAACACTGAAGCTTTCTTT.

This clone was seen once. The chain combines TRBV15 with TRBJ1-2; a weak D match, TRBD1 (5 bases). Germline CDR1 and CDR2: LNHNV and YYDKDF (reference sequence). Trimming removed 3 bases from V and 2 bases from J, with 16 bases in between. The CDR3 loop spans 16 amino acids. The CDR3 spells CATSSPAAGENYGYTF. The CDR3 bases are TGTGCCACCAGCAGCCCCGCGGCGGGGGAAAACTATGGCTACACCTTC.

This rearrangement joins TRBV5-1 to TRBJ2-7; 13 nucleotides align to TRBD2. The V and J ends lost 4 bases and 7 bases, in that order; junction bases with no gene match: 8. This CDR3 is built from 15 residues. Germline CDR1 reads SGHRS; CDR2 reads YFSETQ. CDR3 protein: CASSAQPGLAGEQYF. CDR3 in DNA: TGCGCCAGCAGCGCCCAACCGGGACTAGCGGGGGAGCAGTACTTC.

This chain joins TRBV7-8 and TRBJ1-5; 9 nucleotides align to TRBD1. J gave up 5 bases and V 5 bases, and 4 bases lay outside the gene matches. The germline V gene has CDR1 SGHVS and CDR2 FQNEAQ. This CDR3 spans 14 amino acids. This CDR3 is CASSEQGAHQPQHF. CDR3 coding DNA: TGTGCCAGCAGCGAACAGGGGGCCCATCAGCCCCAGCATTTT.

The CDR3 DNA is TGTGCCAGTAGTATTGAGGGGGCCTCTAATCAGCCCCAGCATTTT. It specifies CASSIEGASNQPQHF. V is TRBV19 and J is TRBJ1-5; 7 bases are a match to TRBD1. In germline, CDR1 is LNHDA, CDR2 SQIVND (reference sequence). V lost 3 bases to trimming and J lost 4 bases; unmatched junction nucleotides: 6. The CDR3 covers 15 residues. Using reference TRBV19 and TRBJ1-5 for the parts outside the CDR3, the full variable domain is DGGITQSPKYLFRKEGQNVTLSCEQNLNHDAMYWYRQDPGQGLRLIYYSQIVNDFQKGDIAEGYSVSREKKESFPLTVTSAQKNPTAFYLCASSIEGASNQPQHFGDGTRLSIL.

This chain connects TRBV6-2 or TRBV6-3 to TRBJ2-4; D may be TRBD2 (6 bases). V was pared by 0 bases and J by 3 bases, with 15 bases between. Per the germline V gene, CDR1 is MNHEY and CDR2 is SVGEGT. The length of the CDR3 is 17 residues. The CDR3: CASSYSKNGSSKNIQYF. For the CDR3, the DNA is TGTGCCAGCAGTTACTCGAAGAACGGGAGTAGCAAAAACATTCAGTACTTC.

CDR3 in DNA: TGTGCCAGCAGCCCAATGGGGACAGGGGGGGTTCTTAATGAGCAGTTCTTC. It yields the protein CASSPMGTGGVLNEQFF. The chain uses TRBV13 and TRBJ2-1; 11 bases agree with TRBD1. CDR1 and CDR2 (germline): PRHDT, FYEKMQ (reference sequence). The CDR3 has 17 amino acids. The J segment lost 7 bases and the V segment lost 5 bases, leaving 13 bases of the junction unmatched. Variable domain in full (rest from reference TRBV13 and TRBJ2-1): AAGVIQSPRHLIKEKRETATLKCYPIPRHDTVYWYQQGPGQDPQFLISFYEKMQSDKGSIPDRFSAQQFSDYHSELNMSSLELGDSALYFCASSPMGTGGVLNEQFFGPGTRLTVL.

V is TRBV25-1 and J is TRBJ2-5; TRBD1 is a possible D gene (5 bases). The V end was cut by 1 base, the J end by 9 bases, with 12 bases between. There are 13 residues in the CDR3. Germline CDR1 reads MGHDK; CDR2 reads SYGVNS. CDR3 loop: CASSELNRWAQYF. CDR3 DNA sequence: TGTGCCAGCAGTGAATTGAACAGGTGGGCCCAGTACTTC.

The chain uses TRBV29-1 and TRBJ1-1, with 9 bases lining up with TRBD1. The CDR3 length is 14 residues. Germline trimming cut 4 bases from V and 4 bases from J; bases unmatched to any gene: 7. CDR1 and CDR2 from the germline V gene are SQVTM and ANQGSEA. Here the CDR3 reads CSVASTGGSTEAFF. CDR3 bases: TGCAGCGTTGCCTCGACAGGGGGGAGCACTGAAGCTTTCTTT.